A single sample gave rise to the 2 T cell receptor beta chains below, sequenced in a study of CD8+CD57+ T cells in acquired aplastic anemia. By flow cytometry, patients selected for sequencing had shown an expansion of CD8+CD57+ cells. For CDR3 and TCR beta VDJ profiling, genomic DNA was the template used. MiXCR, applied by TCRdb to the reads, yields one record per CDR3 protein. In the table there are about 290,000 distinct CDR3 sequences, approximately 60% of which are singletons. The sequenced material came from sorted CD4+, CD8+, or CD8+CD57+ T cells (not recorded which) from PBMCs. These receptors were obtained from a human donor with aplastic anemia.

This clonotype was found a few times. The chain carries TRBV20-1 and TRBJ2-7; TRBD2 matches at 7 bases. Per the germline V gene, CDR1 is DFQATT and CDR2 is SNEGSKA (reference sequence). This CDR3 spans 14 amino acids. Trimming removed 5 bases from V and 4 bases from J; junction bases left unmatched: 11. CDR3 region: CSAYVGGGKYEQYF. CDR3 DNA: TGCAGTGCTTATGTCGGCGGGGGAAAGTACGAGCAGTACTTC.

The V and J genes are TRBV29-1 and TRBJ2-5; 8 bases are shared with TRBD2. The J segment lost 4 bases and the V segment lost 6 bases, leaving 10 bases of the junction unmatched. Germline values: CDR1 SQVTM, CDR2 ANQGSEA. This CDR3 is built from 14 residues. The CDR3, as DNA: TGCAGCGTGACCGGGGGGGGTTATGGAGAGACCCAGTACTTC. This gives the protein CSVTGGGYGETQYF.